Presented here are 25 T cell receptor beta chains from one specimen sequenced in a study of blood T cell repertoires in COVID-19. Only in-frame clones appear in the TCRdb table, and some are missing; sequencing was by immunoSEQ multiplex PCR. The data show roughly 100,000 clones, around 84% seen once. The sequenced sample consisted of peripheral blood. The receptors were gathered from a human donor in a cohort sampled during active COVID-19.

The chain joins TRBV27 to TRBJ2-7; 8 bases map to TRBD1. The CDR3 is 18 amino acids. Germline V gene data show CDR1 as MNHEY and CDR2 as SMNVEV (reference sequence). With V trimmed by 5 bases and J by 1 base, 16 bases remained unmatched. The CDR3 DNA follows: TGTGCCAGCAGTCCAAGGTGGCAGGGGGCGAGAGTATCCTACGAGCAGTACTTC. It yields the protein CASSPRWQGARVSYEQYF.

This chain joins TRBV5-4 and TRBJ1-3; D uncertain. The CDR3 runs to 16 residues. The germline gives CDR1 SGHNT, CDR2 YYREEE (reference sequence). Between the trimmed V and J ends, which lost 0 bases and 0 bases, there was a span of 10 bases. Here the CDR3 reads CASSLDAGFSGNTIYF. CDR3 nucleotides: TGTGCCAGCAGCTTGGATGCGGGTTTCTCTGGAAACACCATATATTTT.

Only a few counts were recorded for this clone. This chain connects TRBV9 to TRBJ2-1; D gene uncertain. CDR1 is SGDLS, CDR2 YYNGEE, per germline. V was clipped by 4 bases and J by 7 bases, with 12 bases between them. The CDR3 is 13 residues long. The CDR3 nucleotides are TGTGCCAGCAGCTCCCTAGGCTCGAATGAGCAGTTCTTC. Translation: CASSSLGSNEQFF. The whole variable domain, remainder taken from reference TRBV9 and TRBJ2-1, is DSGVTQTPKHLITATGQRVTLRCSPRSGDLSVYWYQQSLDQGLQFLIQYYNGEERAKGNILERFSAQQFPDLHSELNLSSLELGDSALYFCASSSLGSNEQFFGPGTRLTVL.

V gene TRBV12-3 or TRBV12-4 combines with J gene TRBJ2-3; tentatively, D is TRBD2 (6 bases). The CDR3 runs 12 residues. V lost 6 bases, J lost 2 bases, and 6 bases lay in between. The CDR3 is CASRDYTDTQYF. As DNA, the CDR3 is TGTGCCAGCAGGGACTACACAGATACGCAGTATTTT.

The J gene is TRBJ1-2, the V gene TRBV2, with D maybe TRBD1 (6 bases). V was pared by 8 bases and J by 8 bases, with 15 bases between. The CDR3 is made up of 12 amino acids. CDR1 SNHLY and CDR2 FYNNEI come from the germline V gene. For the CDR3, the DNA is TGTGCCAGCCAGGCGGGGGCTGGGGGCTACACCTTC. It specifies CASQAGAGGYTF.

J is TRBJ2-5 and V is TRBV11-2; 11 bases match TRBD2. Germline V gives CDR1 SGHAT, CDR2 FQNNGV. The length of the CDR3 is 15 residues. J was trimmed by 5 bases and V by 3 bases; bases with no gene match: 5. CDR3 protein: CASSLVAGGPETQYF. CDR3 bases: TGTGCCAGCAGCTTGGTAGCGGGGGGGCCTGAGACCCAGTACTTC. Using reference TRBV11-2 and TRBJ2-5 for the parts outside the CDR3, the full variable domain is EAGVAQSPRYKIIEKRQSVAFWCNPISGHATLYWYQQILGQGPKLLIQFQNNGVVDDSQLPKDRFSAERLKGVDSTLKIQPAKLEDSAVYLCASSLVAGGPETQYFGPGTRLLVL.

CDR3 nucleotides: TGTGCCAGCAGCCAAGGACAGGGTCCGGTGGCTTTCTTT. Protein sequence: CASSQGQGPVAFF. This sequence joins TRBV7-9 and TRBJ1-1; 8 nucleotides line up with TRBD1. After removal of 5 bases from V and 11 bases from J, the junction contained 10 bases not matched to a gene. This CDR3 contains 13 residues. Per germline, CDR1 SEHNR and CDR2 FQNEAQ (reference sequence).

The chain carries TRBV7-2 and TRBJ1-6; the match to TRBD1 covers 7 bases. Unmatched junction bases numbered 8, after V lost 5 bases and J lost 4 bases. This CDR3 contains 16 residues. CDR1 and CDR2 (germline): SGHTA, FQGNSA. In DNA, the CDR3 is TGTGCCAGCAGCGCCGCCGGGACAGCTTATAATTCACCCCTCCACTTT. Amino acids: CASSAAGTAYNSPLHF.

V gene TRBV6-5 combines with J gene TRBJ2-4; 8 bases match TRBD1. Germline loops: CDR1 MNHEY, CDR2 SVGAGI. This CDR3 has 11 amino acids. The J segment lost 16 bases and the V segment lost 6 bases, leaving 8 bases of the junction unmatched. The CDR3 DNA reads TGTGCCAGCAGCCAGGGACAGGCGAGATACTTC. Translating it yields CASSQGQARYF.

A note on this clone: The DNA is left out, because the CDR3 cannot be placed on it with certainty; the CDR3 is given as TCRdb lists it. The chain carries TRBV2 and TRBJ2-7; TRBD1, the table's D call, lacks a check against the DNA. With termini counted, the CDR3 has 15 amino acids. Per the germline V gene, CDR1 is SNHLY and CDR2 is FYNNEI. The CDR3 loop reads CASRVATGIPAEEYF.

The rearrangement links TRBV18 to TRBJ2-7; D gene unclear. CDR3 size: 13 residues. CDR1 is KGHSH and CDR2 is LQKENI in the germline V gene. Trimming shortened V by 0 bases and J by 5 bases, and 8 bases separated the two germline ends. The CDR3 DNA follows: TGTGCCAGCTCACCACCGGGCGTCGACGAGCAGTACTTC. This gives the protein CASSPPGVDEQYF.

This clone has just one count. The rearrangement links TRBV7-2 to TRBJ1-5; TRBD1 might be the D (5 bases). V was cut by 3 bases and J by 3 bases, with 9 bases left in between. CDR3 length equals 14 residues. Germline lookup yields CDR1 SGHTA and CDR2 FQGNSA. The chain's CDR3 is CASSFTGPNQPQHF. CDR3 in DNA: TGTGCCAGCAGCTTTACAGGCCCCAATCAGCCCCAGCATTTT.

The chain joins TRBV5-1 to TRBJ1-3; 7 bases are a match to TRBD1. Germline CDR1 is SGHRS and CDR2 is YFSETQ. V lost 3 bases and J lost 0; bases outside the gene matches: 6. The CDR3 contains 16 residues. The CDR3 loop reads CASSWGDSASGNTIYF. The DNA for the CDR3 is TGCGCCAGCAGCTGGGGGGACAGCGCCTCTGGAAACACCATATATTTT.

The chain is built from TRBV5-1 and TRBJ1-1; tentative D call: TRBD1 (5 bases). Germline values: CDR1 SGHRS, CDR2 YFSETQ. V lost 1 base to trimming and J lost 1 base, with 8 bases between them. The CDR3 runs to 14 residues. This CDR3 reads CASSLIGGNTEAFF. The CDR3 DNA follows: TGCGCCAGCAGCTTGATCGGGGGGAACACTGAAGCTTTCTTT.

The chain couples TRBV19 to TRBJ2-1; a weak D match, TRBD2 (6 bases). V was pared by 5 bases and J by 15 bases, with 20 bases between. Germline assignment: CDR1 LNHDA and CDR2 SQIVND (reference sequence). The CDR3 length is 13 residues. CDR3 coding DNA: TGTGCCAGTAGTCCCCAGCGAGGGCGGGGCGGGTTCTTC. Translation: CASSPQRGRGGFF. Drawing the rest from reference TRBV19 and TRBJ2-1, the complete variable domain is DGGITQSPKYLFRKEGQNVTLSCEQNLNHDAMYWYRQDPGQGLRLIYYSQIVNDFQKGDIAEGYSVSREKKESFPLTVTSAQKNPTAFYLCASSPQRGRGGFFGPGTRLTVL.

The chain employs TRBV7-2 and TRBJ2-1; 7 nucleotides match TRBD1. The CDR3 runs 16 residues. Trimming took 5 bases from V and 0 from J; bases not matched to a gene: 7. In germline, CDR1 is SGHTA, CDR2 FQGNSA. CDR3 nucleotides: TGTGCCAGCAGCGTAACCTGGGACAGCTCCTACAATGAGCAGTTCTTC. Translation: CASSVTWDSSYNEQFF.

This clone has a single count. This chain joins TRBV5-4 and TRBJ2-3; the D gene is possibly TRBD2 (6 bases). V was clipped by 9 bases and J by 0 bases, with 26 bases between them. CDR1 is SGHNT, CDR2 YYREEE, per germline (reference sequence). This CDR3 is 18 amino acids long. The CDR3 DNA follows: TGTGCCACCCGACTCGGTGGGTCGGGGACTGCTAGCACAGATACGCAGTATTTT. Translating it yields CATRLGGSGTASTDTQYF.

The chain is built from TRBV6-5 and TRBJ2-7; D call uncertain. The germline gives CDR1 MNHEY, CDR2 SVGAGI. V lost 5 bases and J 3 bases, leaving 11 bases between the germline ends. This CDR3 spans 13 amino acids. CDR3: CASSSGPYYEQYF. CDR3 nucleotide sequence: TGTGCCAGCAGTAGTGGGCCGTACTACGAGCAGTACTTC.

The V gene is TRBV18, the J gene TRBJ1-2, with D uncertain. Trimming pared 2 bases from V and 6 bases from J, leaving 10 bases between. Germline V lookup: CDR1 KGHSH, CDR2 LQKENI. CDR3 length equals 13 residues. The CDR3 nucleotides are TGTGCCAGCTCACCATTCCTAGAAGATGGCTACACCTTC. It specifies CASSPFLEDGYTF.

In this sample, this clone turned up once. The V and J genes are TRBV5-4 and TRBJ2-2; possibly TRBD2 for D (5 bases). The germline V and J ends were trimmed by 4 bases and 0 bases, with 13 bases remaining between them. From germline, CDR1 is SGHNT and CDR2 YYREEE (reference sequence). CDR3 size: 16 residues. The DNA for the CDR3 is TGTGCCAGCAGCCCCTCGGGGTCGGCGAACACCGGGGAGCTGTTTTTT. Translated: CASSPSGSANTGELFF.

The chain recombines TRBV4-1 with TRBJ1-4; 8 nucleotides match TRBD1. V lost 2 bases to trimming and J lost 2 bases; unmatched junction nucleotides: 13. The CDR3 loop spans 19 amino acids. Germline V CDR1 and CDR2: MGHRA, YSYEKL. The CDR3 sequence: CASSQRQGKGVSTNEKLFF. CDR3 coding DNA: TGCGCCAGCAGCCAAAGACAGGGGAAGGGAGTTTCGACTAATGAAAAACTGTTTTTT.

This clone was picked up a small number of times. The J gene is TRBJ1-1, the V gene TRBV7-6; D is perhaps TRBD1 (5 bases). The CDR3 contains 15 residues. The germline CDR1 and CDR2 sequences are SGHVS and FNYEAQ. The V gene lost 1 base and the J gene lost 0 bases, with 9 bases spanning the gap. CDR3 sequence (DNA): TGTGCCAGCAGCTTAGATCCAGGGATGAACACTGAAGCTTTCTTT. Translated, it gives CASSLDPGMNTEAFF.

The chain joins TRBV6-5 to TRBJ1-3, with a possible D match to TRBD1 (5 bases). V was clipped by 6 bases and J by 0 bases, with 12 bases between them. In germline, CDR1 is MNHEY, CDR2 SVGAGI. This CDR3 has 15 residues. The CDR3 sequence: CASRADSYSGNTIYF. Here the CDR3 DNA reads TGTGCCAGCAGGGCTGACAGTTACTCTGGAAACACCATATATTTT.

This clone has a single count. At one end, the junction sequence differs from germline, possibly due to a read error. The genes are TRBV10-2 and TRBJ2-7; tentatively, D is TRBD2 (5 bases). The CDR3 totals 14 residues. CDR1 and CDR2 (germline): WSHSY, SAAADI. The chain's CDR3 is CASSESSLWADGGF. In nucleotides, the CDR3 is TGCGCCAGCAGTGAGTCTTCCCTCTGGGCGGACGGAGGCTTC.

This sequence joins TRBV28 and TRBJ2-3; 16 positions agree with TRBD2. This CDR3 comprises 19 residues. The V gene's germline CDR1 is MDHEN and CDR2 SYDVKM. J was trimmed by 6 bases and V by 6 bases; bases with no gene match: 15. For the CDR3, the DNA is TGTGCCAGCAGAGCCCCGGGACTAGCGGGGGGGCCCTGGTCGGATACGCAGTATTTT. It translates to CASRAPGLAGGPWSDTQYF.